The clone carrying this T cell receptor beta chain was seen a few times. Its antigen is not known. Between the trimmed V and J ends, which lost 2 bases and 3 bases, there was a span of 11 bases. Germline V gene lookup returns CDR1 SGHNT and CDR2 YENEEA. The CDR3 loop spans 14 amino acids. The data belong to a study of cytotoxic CD8 clonotypes in ibrutinib-treated CLL. Across the whole study: Included were 11 relapsed/refractory and approximately 15 treatment-naive patients, of whom some 18 were IGHV unmutated. Mean values per sample were roughly 250,000 productive templates and over 90,000 productive rearrangements. The study's findings and limits: Circulating CD8+ T-cell counts were tracked by baseline clonality, which exceeded that of age-matched healthy donors.

Here immunoSEQ multiplex PCR was the method, and the copy in TCRdb shows in-frame clones only, minus some. The top ten clones hold about 6.7% of a sample with around 310,000 clones, around four fifths of them seen once. This TCR was sampled from a human donor with chronic lymphocytic leukemia. Sequenced here: PBMCs, sampled before ibrutinib treatment. The chain carries TRBV11-3 and TRBJ2-7; D assignment may be TRBD1 or TRBD2 (5 bases each). The CDR3 region has the DNA TGTGCCAGCAGCTTAAGGGACGGAAACTACGAGCAGTACTTC. Its translation is CASSLRDGNYEQYF.